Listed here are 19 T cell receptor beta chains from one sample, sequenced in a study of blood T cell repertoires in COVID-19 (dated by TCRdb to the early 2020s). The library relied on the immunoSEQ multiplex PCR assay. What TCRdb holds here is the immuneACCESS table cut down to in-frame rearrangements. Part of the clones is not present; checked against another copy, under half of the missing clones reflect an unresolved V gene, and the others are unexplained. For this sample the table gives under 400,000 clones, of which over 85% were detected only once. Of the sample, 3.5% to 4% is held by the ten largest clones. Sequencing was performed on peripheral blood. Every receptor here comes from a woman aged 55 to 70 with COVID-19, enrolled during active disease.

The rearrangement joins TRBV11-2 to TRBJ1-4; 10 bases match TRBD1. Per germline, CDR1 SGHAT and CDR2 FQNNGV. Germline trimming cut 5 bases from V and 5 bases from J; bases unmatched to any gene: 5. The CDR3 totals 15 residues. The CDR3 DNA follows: TGTGCCAGCAGCCCGACAGGGGGCGTCAATGAAAAACTGTTTTTT. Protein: CASSPTGGVNEKLFF.

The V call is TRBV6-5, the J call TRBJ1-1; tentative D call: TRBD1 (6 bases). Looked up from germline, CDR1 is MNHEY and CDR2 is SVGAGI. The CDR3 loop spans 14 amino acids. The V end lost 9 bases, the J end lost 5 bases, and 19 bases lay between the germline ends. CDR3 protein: CASRPLQGWTEAFF. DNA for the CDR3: TGTGCCAGTAGGCCCCTGCAGGGGTGGACTGAAGCTTTCTTT.

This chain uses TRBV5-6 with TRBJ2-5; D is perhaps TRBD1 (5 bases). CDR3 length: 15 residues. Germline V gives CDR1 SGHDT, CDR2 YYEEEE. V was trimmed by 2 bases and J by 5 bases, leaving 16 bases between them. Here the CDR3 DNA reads TGTGCCAGCAGCTTTTACTCCAAATCAGGGGAGACCCAGTACTTC. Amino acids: CASSFYSKSGETQYF.

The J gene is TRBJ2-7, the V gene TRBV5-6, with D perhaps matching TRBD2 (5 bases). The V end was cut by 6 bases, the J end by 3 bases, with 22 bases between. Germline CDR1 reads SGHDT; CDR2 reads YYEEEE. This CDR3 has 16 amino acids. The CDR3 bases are TGTGCCAGCACCCTCTTAAGTGGCAGAGAGGGCTACGAGCAGTACTTC. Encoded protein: CASTLLSGREGYEQYF. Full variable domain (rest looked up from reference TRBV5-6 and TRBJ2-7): DAGVTQSPTHLIKTRGQQVTLRCSPKSGHDTVSWYQQALGQGPQFIFQYYEEEERQRGNFPDRFSGHQFPNYSSELNVNALLLGDSALYLCASTLLSGREGYEQYFGPGTRLTVT.

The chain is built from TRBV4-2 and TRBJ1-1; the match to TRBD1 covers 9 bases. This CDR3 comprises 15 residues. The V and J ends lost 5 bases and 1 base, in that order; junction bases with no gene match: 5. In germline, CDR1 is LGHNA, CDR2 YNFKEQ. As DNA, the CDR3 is TGTGCCAGCAGCAAGCACAGGGGGCAGAACACTGAAGCTTTCTTT. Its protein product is CASSKHRGQNTEAFF.

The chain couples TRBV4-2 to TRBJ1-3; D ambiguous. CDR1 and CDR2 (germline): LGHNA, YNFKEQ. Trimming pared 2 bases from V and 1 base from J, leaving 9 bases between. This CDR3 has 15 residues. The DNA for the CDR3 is TGTGCCAGCAGCCAATCCGGGGTATCTGGAAACACCATATATTTT. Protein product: CASSQSGVSGNTIYF.

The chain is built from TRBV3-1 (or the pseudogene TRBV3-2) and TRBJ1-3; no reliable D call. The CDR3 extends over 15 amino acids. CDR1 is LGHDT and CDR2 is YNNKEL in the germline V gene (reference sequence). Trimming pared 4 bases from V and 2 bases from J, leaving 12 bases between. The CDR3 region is CASSPRGGTGNTIYF. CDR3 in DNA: TGTGCCAGCAGCCCTCGGGGAGGGACTGGAAACACCATATATTTT.

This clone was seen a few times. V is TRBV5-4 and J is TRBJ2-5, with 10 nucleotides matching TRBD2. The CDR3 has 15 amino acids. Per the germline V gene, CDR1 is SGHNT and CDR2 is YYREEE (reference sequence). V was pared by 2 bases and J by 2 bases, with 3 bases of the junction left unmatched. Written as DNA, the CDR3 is TGTGCCAGCAGCTTCCTAGCGGGGGTGCAAGAGACCCAGTACTTC. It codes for CASSFLAGVQETQYF.

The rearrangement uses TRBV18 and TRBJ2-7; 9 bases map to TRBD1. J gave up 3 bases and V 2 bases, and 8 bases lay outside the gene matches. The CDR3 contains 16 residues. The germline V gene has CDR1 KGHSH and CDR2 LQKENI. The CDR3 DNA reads TGTGCCAGCTCACCATTGGTGGGGACAGGGTTCTACGAGCAGTACTTC. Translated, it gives CASSPLVGTGFYEQYF.

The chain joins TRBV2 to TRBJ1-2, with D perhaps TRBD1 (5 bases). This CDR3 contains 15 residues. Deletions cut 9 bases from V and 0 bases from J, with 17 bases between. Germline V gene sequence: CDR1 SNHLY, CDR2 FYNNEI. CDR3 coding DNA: TGTGCCAGGGAAAACCGGGACTTAGCTAACTATGGCTACACCTTC. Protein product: CARENRDLANYGYTF.

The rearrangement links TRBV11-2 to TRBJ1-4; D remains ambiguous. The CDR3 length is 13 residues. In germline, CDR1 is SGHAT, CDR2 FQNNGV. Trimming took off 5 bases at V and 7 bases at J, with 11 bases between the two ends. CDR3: CASSRGFSEKLFF. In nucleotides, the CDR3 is TGTGCCAGCAGCCGAGGTTTTAGTGAAAAACTGTTTTTT.

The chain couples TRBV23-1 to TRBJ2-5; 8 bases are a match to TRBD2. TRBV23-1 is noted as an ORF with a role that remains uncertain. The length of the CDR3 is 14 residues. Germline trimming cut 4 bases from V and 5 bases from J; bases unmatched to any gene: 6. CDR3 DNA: TGCGCCAGCAGTCTAACTAGCGGAAGTGAGACCCAGTACTTC. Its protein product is CASSLTSGSETQYF.

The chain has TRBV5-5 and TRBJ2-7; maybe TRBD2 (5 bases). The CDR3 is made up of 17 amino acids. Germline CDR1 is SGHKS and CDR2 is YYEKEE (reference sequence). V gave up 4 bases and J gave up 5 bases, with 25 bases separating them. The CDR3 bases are TGTGCCAGCAGCGCCACCGCGGGCTCCTCCAGAGCCGACGAGCAGTACTTC. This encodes CASSATAGSSRADEQYF.

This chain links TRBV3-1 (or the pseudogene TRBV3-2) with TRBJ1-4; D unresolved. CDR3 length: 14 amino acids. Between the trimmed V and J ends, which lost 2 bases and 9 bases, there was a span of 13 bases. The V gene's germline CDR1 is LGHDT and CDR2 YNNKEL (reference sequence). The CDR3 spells CASSQRDPRKKLFF. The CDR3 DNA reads TGTGCCAGCAGCCAACGTGACCCTAGGAAAAAACTGTTTTTT.

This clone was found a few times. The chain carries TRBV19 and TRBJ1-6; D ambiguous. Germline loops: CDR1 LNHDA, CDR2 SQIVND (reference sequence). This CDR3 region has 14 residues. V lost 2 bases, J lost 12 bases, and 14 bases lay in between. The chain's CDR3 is CASSINWSREPLHF. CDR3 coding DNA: TGTGCCAGTAGTATAAATTGGAGTCGGGAACCCCTCCACTTT.

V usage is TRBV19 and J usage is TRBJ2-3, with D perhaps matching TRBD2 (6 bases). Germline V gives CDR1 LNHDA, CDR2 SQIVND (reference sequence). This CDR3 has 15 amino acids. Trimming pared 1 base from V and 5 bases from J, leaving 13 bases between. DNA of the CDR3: TGTGCCAGTAGTATAGGGGGAGCGGGTCTAGATACGCAGTATTTT. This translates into CASSIGGAGLDTQYF.

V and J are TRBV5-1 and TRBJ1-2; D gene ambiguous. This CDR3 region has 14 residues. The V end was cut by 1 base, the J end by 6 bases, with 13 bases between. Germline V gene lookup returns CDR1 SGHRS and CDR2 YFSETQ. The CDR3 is CASSLNGDQDGYTF. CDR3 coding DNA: TGCGCCAGCAGCTTGAACGGGGATCAGGATGGCTACACCTTC. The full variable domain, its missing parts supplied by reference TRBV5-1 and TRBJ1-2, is KAGVTQTPRYLIKTRGQQVTLSCSPISGHRSVSWYQQTPGQGLQFLFEYFSETQRNKGNFPGRFSGRQFSNSRSEMNVSTLELGDSALYLCASSLNGDQDGYTFGSGTRLTVV.

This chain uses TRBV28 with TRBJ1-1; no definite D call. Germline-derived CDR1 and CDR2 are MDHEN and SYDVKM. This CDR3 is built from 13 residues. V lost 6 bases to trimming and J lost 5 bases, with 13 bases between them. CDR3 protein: CASRLGPGTEAFF. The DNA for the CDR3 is TGTGCCAGCAGGCTCGGCCCGGGGACTGAAGCTTTCTTT.

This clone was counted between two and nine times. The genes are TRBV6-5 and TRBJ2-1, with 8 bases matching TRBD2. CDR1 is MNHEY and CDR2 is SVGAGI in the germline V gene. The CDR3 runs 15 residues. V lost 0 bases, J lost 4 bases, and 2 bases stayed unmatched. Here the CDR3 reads CASSYSRGAYNEQFF. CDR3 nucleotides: TGTGCCAGCAGTTACTCGCGGGGGGCTTACAATGAGCAGTTCTTC.